A single sample gave rise to the 18 T cell receptor beta chains below, sequenced in a study of human versus mouse CDR3 diversity and MHC coevolution. TCRdb keeps only in-frame clones here, not all; method: immunoSEQ multiplex PCR. The sample carries tens of thousands of clones, 90% to 95% recorded once. The sequenced sample was naive CD4+ T cells from blood. Subset defined: CD45RO-negative CD62L-positive naive CD4 T cells. The receptors stem from a person between 55 and 69 years old in good health.

Concerning this clone itself: This same CDR3 is encoded by further DNA sequences in the sample. The chain is built from TRBV30 and TRBJ1-5; D is unresolved. This CDR3 contains 13 residues. The V end lost 3 bases, the J end lost 3 bases, and 9 bases lay between the germline ends. CDR1 and CDR2 (germline): GTSNPN, SVGIG (reference sequence). The CDR3 DNA reads TGTGCCTGGAGCCCAGGATTCAATCAGCCCCAGCATTTT. It is translated as CAWSPGFNQPQHF.

This clone was counted once. J is TRBJ2-5 and V is TRBV10-3; possibly TRBD2 for D (6 bases). The tail of the sequence fits TRBJ2-7 better, so the J call may be wrong. Germline V gene sequence: CDR1 ENHRY, CDR2 SYGVKD. There are 17 residues in the CDR3. The CDR3 spells CAISSFGTAKYSYEQYF. CDR3 DNA sequence: TGTGCCATCAGTAGTTTCGGGACTGCAAAATATTCCTACGAGCAGTACTTC.

This chain uses TRBV5-4 with TRBJ1-1, with 9 positions matching TRBD1. The CDR3 is 15 residues long. J lost 3 bases, V lost 4 bases, and 7 bases had no gene match. Germline assignment: CDR1 SGHNT and CDR2 YYREEE (reference sequence). CDR3 sequence: CASSDPGTGYTEAFF. The CDR3 nucleotides are TGTGCCAGCAGCGACCCCGGGACAGGGTACACTGAAGCTTTCTTT.

V is TRBV12-5 and J is TRBJ2-7; 10 nucleotides match TRBD2. Germline values: CDR1 LGHNT, CDR2 FRNRAP. V shed 2 bases, J shed 6 bases, and the junction held 10 bases outside the gene matches. There are 16 residues in the CDR3. CDR3 amino acids: CASGLILAGRTSEQYF. The DNA for the CDR3 is TGTGCTAGTGGTTTGATACTAGCGGGAAGAACTAGCGAGCAGTACTTC.

J is TRBJ1-1 and V is TRBV6-6; D gene unclear. The CDR3 runs 15 residues. Between the trimmed V and J ends, which lost 0 bases and 2 bases, there was a span of 10 bases. Germline CDR1 reads MNHNY; CDR2 reads SVGAGI (reference sequence). CDR3 sequence (DNA): TGTGCCAGCAGTTACTCGGACGGGGTAAACACTGAAGCTTTCTTT. This gives the protein CASSYSDGVNTEAFF.

This chain links TRBV2 with TRBJ2-1; 10 bases map to TRBD2. The germline gives CDR1 SNHLY, CDR2 FYNNEI. The CDR3 is 16 residues long. V gave up 3 bases and J gave up 3 bases; unmatched junction bases: 5. This chain's CDR3 is CASSEGSGRYYNEQFF. CDR3 sequence (DNA): TGTGCCAGCAGTGAGGGTAGCGGGAGGTACTACAATGAGCAGTTCTTC.

The chain carries TRBV7-2 and TRBJ2-3, with D perhaps matching TRBD1 (5 bases). Deletions cut 1 base from V and 7 bases from J, with 15 bases between. CDR1 is SGHTA, CDR2 FQGNSA, per germline. The length of the CDR3 is 15 residues. The CDR3 sequence: CASSLDSRARNTQYF. CDR3 coding DNA: TGTGCCAGCAGCTTAGATAGCAGGGCCCGGAATACGCAGTATTTT.

The CDR3 loop reads CASSPHGPEGNEQFF. The CDR3 DNA reads as TGTGCCAGCAGCCCCCATGGTCCGGAGGGAAATGAGCAGTTCTTC. This rearrangement joins TRBV7-3 to TRBJ2-1, with D tentatively TRBD2 (6 bases). The CDR3 spans 15 residues. The ends were cut back, 5 bases at V and 7 bases at J, with 18 bases in the middle. The V gene's germline CDR1 is SGHTA and CDR2 FQGTGA.

J is TRBJ1-1 and V is TRBV11-2; D remains ambiguous. Per the germline V gene, CDR1 is SGHAT and CDR2 is FQNNGV. Trimming stripped 5 bases from V and 3 bases from J, with 7 bases between. The CDR3 has 12 residues. This CDR3 reads CASSPPYTEAFF. For the CDR3, the DNA is TGTGCCAGCAGCCCTCCTTACACTGAAGCTTTCTTT.

The DNA of the CDR3 is TGTGCCAGCAGCTCCCCCTCGCTAGCGGGAGGGAAAAACATTCAGTACTTC. Translated: CASSSPSLAGGKNIQYF. V is TRBV5-4 and J is TRBJ2-4, with 12 bases that match TRBD2. Unmatched junction bases numbered 8, after V lost 3 bases and J lost 4 bases. This CDR3 is 17 amino acids long. In germline, CDR1 is SGHNT, CDR2 YYREEE (reference sequence).

V gene TRBV9 combines with J gene TRBJ2-3; 8 bases fit TRBD2. Germline CDR1 and CDR2: SGDLS and YYNGEE. CDR3 length: 16 amino acids. V trimming: 2 bases; J trimming: 3 bases; junction bases outside the gene matches: 8. CDR3 residues: CASSVTSVRGTDTQYF. The DNA of the CDR3 is TGTGCCAGCAGCGTGACTAGCGTAAGAGGTACAGATACGCAGTATTTT.

V and J are TRBV7-3 and TRBJ2-2, with 8 positions matching TRBD1. The V segment lost 2 bases and the J segment 1 base; nucleotides outside the gene matches: 6. This CDR3 spans 17 amino acids. Germline CDR1 and CDR2: SGHTA and FQGTGA. The CDR3 reads CASSLRGQGGNTGELFF. The CDR3, as DNA: TGTGCCAGCAGCTTACGCGGACAGGGAGGGAACACCGGGGAGCTGTTTTTT.

V gene TRBV5-4 combines with J gene TRBJ2-7; 13 nucleotides agree with TRBD2. Trimming at V came to 0 bases and at J to 6 bases, leaving 9 bases not matched to a gene. The CDR3 is 17 residues long. Germline assignment: CDR1 SGHNT and CDR2 YYREEE (reference sequence). The CDR3 sequence is CASSLAGLAGVVGEQYF. The CDR3 bases are TGTGCCAGCAGCTTGGCTGGACTAGCGGGGGTCGTTGGCGAGCAGTACTTC. The whole variable domain, filled in from reference TRBV5-4 and TRBJ2-7, reads ETGVTQSPTHLIKTRGQQVTLRCSSQSGHNTVSWYQQALGQGPQFIFQYYREEENGRGNFPPRFSGLQFPNYSSELNVNALELDDSALYLCASSLAGLAGVVGEQYFGPGTRLTVT.

V and J are TRBV29-1 and TRBJ1-2, with 8 nucleotides matching TRBD1. Germline-derived CDR1 and CDR2 are SQVTM and ANQGSEA. V gave up 7 bases and J gave up 4 bases; unmatched junction bases: 5. The CDR3 covers 12 residues. The chain's CDR3 is CSAQGTGYGYTF. In nucleotides, the CDR3 is TGCAGCGCCCAAGGGACAGGCTATGGCTACACCTTC.

This rearrangement joins TRBV11-1 to TRBJ1-2; 10 positions agree with TRBD1. The germline gives CDR1 SGHAT, CDR2 FQDESV (reference sequence). Trimming at V came to 5 bases and at J to 8 bases, leaving 8 bases not matched to a gene. The CDR3 runs to 14 residues. CDR3 nucleotide sequence: TGTGCCAGCAGCCCCGCCGGGACAGGGGTCGGCTACACCTTC. This translates into CASSPAGTGVGYTF.

The V call is TRBV9, the J call TRBJ2-1; 13 bases line up with TRBD2. J lost 15 bases, V lost 0 bases, and 6 bases had no gene match. The CDR3 runs to 14 residues. Germline V lookup: CDR1 SGDLS, CDR2 YYNGEE. The CDR3 sequence is CASSVELAGGPRFF. The CDR3 DNA follows: TGTGCCAGCAGCGTAGAACTAGCGGGAGGGCCCCGGTTCTTC.

The chain is built from TRBV5-6 and TRBJ2-4; D perhaps matches TRBD2 (6 bases). This CDR3 has 14 residues. Trimming took off 3 bases at V and 7 bases at J, with 14 bases between the two ends. Germline V lookup: CDR1 SGHDT, CDR2 YYEEEE. The CDR3 sequence: CASSSLAGGNIQYF. CDR3 DNA: TGTGCCAGCAGCTCACTAGCTGGCGGGAACATTCAGTACTTC.

This sequence joins TRBV18 and TRBJ2-7; the D gene is possibly TRBD1 (6 bases). Germline loops: CDR1 KGHSH, CDR2 LQKENI. CDR3 size: 14 residues. V was cut by 4 bases and J by 6 bases, with 16 bases left in between. CDR3 residues: CASSLLEGEGEQYF. The CDR3 coding sequence is TGTGCCAGCTCACTACTAGAGGGGGAAGGCGAGCAGTACTTC.